The rows below give T cell receptor beta chains drawn from one sample of a study of Graves' ophthalmopathy and Graves' hyperthyroidism. TCRdb passed the multiplex PCR reads through MiXCR, listing each CDR3 protein once. This sample yields approximately 410,000 distinct CDR3 sequences, of which 15% to 17% are seen a single time; about 7% belongs to the top ten. The sequenced sample consisted of peripheral blood. The receptors were sampled from a woman between 18 and 29 years old with stable Graves' hyperthyroidism. Both conserved end residues are part of each CDR3. The D gene is left open where the match is weak. The size field is filled for only some rows; it gives once, few, many or a size class.

clone size	D gene	J gene	V gene	CDR3 DNA	CDR3 protein
.	.	TRBJ1-2	TRBV6-5	TGTGCCAGCAGTTACAGGTCGGGGACCCGTCGGGATGGCTACACCTTC	CASSYRSGTRRDGYTF
many	TRBD1	TRBJ1-5	TRBV6-2/TRBV6-3	TGTGCCAGCAGTTACGCGCGGACAGGCCAAGCGACTCAGCCCCAGCATTTT	CASSYARTGQATQPQHF
many	TRBD1	TRBJ2-7	TRBV27	TGTGCCAGCAGTTGGACAGGAAATGGGTTATACGAGCAGTACTTC	CASSWTGNGLYEQYF
many	.	TRBJ1-5	TRBV12-3/TRBV12-4	TGTGCCAGCATCTCTCCCCCGACAGGACGCAATCAGCCCCAGCATTTT	CASISPPTGRNQPQHF
.	.	TRBJ1-1	TRBV19	TGTGCCAGTACCCCCCTCGCCCCCGGACAGTCCGTGAACACTGAAGCTTTCTTT	CASTPLAPGQSVNTEAFF
many	.	TRBJ1-2	TRBV20-1	TGCAGTGCTACCTTCGCAGGGAACTATGGCTACACCTTC	CSATFAGNYGYTF
many	TRBD1	TRBJ2-2	TRBV24-1	TGTGCCACCAGTGCCAGGGACAGGGTCACCGGGGAGCTGTTTTTT	CATSARDRVTGELFF
many	TRBD1	TRBJ1-1	TRBV12-3/TRBV12-4	TGTGCCAGCAGTTCGATGACAGGGCGGGAAGCTTTCTTT	CASSSMTGREAFF
many	.	TRBJ1-1	TRBV6-2/TRBV6-3	TGTGCCAGCAGTTACTTGGGGGGCTCGAAAGCTTTCTTT	CASSYLGGSKAFF
many	.	TRBJ1-2	TRBV10-2	TGCGCCAGCAGTGAGACAGGGATATCTGGCTACACCTTC	CASSETGISGYTF
many	.	TRBJ1-1	TRBV7-7	TGTGCCATGGGGGGGTACGTCCACACTGAAGCTTTCTTT	CAMGGYVHTEAFF
.	.	TRBJ2-2	TRBV29-1	TGCAGCGTTGCAATGACGGGGCCCGGGGAGCTGTTTTTT	CSVAMTGPGELFF
.	.	TRBJ2-7	TRBV7-9	TGTGCCAGCAGCCTGGCAGGGAACATCTACGAGCTGTACTTC	CASSLAGNIYELYF
many	.	TRBJ1-6	TRBV7-9	TGTGCCAGCAGCTTAGCCGGGCGGGTCTATAATTCACCCCTCCACTTT	CASSLAGRVYNSPLHF
many	.	TRBJ1-2	TRBV24-1	TGTGCCACCAGTGACTACACCGCTAACTATGGCTACACCTTC	CATSDYTANYGYTF
many	.	TRBJ2-7	TRBV6-1	TGTGCCAGCAGTGAAGCGCTTCGGGTGAGCTCCTACGAGCAGTACTTC	CASSEALRVSSYEQYF
many	TRBD1	TRBJ2-7	TRBV11-2	TGTGCCAGCAGCTTAGAACGGACAGGGGGGACCTACGAGCAGTACTTC	CASSLERTGGTYEQYF
many	.	TRBJ1-3	TRBV7-2	TGTGCCAGCAGCTTAACCGCAAACACCATATATTTT	CASSLTANTIYF
many	.	TRBJ1-1	TRBV19	TGTGCCAGTAGTATAGGGGCAGCGGCTTACCGGAACTTT	CASSIGAAAYRNF
many	TRBD2	TRBJ2-5	TRBV20-1	TGCAGTGCTAGAGTTAGCGGGGATGAGGAGACCCAGTACTTC	CSARVSGDEETQYF
few	.	TRBJ2-2	TRBV29-1	TGCAGCGTTGAACGGGGAACCGGGGAGCTGTTTTTT	CSVERGTGELFF
many	TRBD1	TRBJ1-1	TRBV10-3	TGTGCCATCAGTCGGGACAGGGTTAGCACTGAAGCTTTCTTT	CAISRDRVSTEAFF
few	.	TRBJ1-1	TRBV20-1	TGCAGTGCTAGCCGCAGTCCGGGACGGAAAGCTTTCTTT	CSASRSPGRKAFF
.	.	TRBJ1-1	TRBV6-2/TRBV6-3	TGTGTCAGCAGTTACTCTAATCCGGGAGATTGGTTGAACACTGAAGCTTTCTTT	CVSSYSNPGDWLNTEAFF
.	.	TRBJ2-5	TRBV3-1	TGTGCCAGCAGCCGGGCTAGTGGGGAGACCCAGTACTTC	CASSRASGETQYF
many	TRBD1	TRBJ1-1	TRBV19	TGTGCCAGTCATACCGGGACAGGGAACACTGAAGCTTTCTTT	CASHTGTGNTEAFF
many	TRBD2	TRBJ2-5	TRBV7-2	TGTGCCAGCAGCGGCCTCGTGACAGCGGGGGGCGGGGGGACCCAGTACTTC	CASSGLVTAGGGGTQYF
many	.	TRBJ2-5	TRBV6-5	TGTGCCAGCAGTTCCCTGCTGTCCCAGGAGACCCAGTACTTC	CASSSLLSQETQYF
.	.	TRBJ2-3	TRBV12-3/TRBV12-4	TGTGCCAGCAGTTTACTCCGGGGCACTTTCACAGATACGCAGTATTTT	CASSLLRGTFTDTQYF
many	.	TRBJ1-2	TRBV10-3	TGTGCCATCAGTGGAGGCAAACAGGAAGGCTATGGCTACACCTTC	CAISGGKQEGYGYTF
.	.	TRBJ2-3	TRBV5-1	TGCGCCAGCAGCTTGGACAGCTCATATCCCACAGATACGCAGTATTTT	CASSLDSSYPTDTQYF
many	.	TRBJ2-7	TRBV24-1	TGTGCCACCAGTGACCCTAAGAGGACGGGTTCCTACGAGCAGTACTTC	CATSDPKRTGSYEQYF
.	.	TRBJ1-1	TRBV12-3/TRBV12-4	TGTGCCAGCAGTCACCTAATGAACACTGAAGCTTTCTTT	CASSHLMNTEAFF
many	.	TRBJ2-7	TRBV6-5	TGTGCCAGCGAAACCGACAGGTCCTACGAGCAGTACTTC	CASETDRSYEQYF
.	.	TRBJ2-5	TRBV11-2	TGTGCCAGCAGCCCTATCCGGGACTCGCAAATCCAAGAGACCCAGTACTTC	CASSPIRDSQIQETQYF
many	.	TRBJ1-5	TRBV24-1	TGTGCCACCAGTGATCCTGACAGCCCCAATCAGCCCCAGCATTTT	CATSDPDSPNQPQHF
many	.	TRBJ2-7	TRBV5-5	TGTGCCAGCAGCTTGGTGGGTTACTCCTACGAGCAGTACTTC	CASSLVGYSYEQYF
many	TRBD1	TRBJ1-1	TRBV6-5	TGTGCCAGCAGTTACTCCTGGCAGGGGGCCTCTGAAGCTTTCTTT	CASSYSWQGASEAFF
.	TRBD2	TRBJ2-5	TRBV6-1	TGTGCCAGCACCCGGGGTAGCGGGGGGGCCGAGACCCAGTACTTC	CASTRGSGGAETQYF
many	.	TRBJ1-1	TRBV5-1	TGCGCCAGCAGCTTGGTTGGAGGCCTGAACACTGAAGCTTTCTTT	CASSLVGGLNTEAFF
few	.	TRBJ1-1	TRBV5-1	TGCGCCAGCAGCTCCAAAGGACTGCCTGGGGTCGGAGCTTTCTTT	CASSSKGLPGVGAFF
many	.	TRBJ2-5	TRBV6-1	TGTGCCAGCAGGGAACTAGTGCCAGAGACCCAGTACTTC	CASRELVPETQYF
many	.	TRBJ2-2	TRBV12-5	TGTGCTAGTGGTTTGGCCCGACAGTACACCGGGGAGCTGTTTTTT	CASGLARQYTGELFF